The T cell receptor (beta chain) described here comes from a study of blood T cell repertoires in COVID-19. In the study overall: Whether acute or convalescent, the COVID-19 samples came from the United States, Italy and Spain. PBMCs, B-cell-depleted T cells, or T cells provided the cDNA or gDNA that made up the material.

The CDR3 spans 12 residues. In germline, CDR1 is GTSNPN, CDR2 SVGIG (reference sequence). V dropped 1 base and J dropped 8 bases, with 11 bases sitting between them. Seattle patient enrollment occurred during active infection, with longitudinal follow-up thereafter. In the authors' methods: Quantification of nucleated cells was approximated via reference gene primer amplification. The method was immunoSEQ multiplex PCR; TCRdb's version includes in-frame clones alone and lacks a portion of them. That table supplies the V and J calls and clone size; D and trimming were determined from the DNA. The repertoire holds around 60,000 clones, with 65% to 90% as singletons.

The chain links TRBV30 to TRBJ1-2, with D unclear. The specimen sequenced was peripheral blood. This receptor was taken from a man aged 45-60 years with COVID-19, enrolled during active disease. CDR3 coding DNA: TGTGCCTGGAGTGAGGGAGGGTGGGGCTACACCTTC. It codes for CAWSEGGWGYTF.